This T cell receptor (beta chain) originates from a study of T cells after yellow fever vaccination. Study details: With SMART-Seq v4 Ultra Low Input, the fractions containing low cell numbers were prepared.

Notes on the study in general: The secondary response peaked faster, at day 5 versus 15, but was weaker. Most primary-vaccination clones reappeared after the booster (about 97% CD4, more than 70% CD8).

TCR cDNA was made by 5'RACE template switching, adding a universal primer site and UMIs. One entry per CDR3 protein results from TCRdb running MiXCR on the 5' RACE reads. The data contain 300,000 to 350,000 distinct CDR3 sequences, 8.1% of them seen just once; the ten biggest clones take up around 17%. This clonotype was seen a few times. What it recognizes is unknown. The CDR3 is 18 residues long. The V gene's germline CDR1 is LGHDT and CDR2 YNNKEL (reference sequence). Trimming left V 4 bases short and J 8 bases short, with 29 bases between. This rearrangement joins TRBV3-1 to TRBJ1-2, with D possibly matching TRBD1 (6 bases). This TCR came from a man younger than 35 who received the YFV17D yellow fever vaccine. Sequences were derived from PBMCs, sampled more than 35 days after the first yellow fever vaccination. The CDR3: CASSPGVVTGALSWGYTF. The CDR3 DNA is TGTGCCAGCAGCCCTGGGGTGGTGACGGGGGCCCTTTCGTGGGGCTACACCTTC.